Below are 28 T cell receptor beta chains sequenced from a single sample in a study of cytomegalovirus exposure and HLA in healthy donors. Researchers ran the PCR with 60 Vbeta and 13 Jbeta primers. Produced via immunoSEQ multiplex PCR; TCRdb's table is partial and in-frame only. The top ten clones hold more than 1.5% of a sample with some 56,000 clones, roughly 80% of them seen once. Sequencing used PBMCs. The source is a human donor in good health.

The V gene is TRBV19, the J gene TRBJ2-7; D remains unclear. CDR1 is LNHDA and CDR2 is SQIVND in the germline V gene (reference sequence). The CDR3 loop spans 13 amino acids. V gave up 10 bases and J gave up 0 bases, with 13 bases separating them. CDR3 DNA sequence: TGTGCCACCCACGGTAAAGACTCCTACGAGCAGTACTTC. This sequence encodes CATHGKDSYEQYF.

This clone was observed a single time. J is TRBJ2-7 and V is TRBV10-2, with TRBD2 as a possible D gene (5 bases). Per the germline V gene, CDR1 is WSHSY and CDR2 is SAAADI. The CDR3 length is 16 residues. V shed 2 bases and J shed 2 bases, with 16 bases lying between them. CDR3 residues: CASSEIGRRRAYEQYF. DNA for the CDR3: TGCGCCAGCAGTGAGATCGGCCGCAGGCGGGCCTACGAGCAGTACTTC.

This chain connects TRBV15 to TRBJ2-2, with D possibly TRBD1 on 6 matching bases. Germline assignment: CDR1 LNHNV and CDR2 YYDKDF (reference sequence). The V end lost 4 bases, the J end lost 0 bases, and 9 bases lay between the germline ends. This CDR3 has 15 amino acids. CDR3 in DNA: TGTGCCACCAGCAAGGACAGCCCGAACACCGGGGAGCTGTTTTTT. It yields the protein CATSKDSPNTGELFF.

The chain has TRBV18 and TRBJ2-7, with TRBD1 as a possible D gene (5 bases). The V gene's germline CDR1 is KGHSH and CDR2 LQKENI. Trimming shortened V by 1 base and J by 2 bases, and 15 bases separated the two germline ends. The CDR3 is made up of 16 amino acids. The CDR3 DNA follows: TGTGCCAGCTCACCACTGTCAGGGATACCACCCTACGAGCAGTACTTC. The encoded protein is CASSPLSGIPPYEQYF.

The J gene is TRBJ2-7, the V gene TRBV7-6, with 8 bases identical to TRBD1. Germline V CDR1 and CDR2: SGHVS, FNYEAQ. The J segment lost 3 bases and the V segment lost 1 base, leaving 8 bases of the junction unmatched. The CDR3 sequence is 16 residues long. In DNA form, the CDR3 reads TGTGCCAGCAGCTTAGTCGGACAGGGCCTAAACTACGAGCAGTACTTC. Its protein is CASSLVGQGLNYEQYF.

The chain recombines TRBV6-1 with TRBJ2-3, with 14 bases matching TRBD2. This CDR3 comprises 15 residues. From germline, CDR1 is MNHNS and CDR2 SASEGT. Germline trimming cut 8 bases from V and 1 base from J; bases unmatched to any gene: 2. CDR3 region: CASEGLAGGTDTQYF. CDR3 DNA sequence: TGTGCCAGCGAGGGACTAGCGGGAGGCACAGATACGCAGTATTTT.

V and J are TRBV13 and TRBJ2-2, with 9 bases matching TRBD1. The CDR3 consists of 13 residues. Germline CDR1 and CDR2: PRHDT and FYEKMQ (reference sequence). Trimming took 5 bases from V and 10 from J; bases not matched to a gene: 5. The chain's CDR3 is CASSTTGGVELFF. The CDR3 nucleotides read TGTGCCAGCAGCACTACAGGGGGCGTGGAGCTGTTTTTT. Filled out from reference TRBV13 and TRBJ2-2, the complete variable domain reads AAGVIQSPRHLIKEKRETATLKCYPIPRHDTVYWYQQGPGQDPQFLISFYEKMQSDKGSIPDRFSAQQFSDYHSELNMSSLELGDSALYFCASSTTGGVELFFGEGSRLTVL.

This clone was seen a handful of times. As DNA, the CDR3 is TGCGCCAGCAGCTTGGACGGCGGTAGCCAGCCCCAGCATTTT. It is translated as CASSLDGGSQPQHF. The chain combines TRBV5-1 with TRBJ1-5, with D hard to call. Germline CDR1 is SGHRS and CDR2 is YFSETQ. This CDR3 comprises 14 residues. V lost 0 bases and J lost 7, with 11 bases in between.

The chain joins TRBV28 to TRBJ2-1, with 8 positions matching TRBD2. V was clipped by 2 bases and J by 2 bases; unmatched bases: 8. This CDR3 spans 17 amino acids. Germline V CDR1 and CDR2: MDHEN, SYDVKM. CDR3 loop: CASSLKGLAGPYNEQFF. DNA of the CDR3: TGTGCCAGCAGTTTAAAGGGGCTAGCGGGCCCCTACAATGAGCAGTTCTTC.

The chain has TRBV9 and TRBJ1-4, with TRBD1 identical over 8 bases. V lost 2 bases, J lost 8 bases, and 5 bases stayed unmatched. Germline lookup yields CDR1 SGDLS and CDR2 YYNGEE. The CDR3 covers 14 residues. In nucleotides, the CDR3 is TGTGCCAGCAGCGTTACAGGGGGGAGAGAAAAACTGTTTTTT. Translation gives CASSVTGGREKLFF. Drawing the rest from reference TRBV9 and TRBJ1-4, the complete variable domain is DSGVTQTPKHLITATGQRVTLRCSPRSGDLSVYWYQQSLDQGLQFLIQYYNGEERAKGNILERFSAQQFPDLHSELNLSSLELGDSALYFCASSVTGGREKLFFGSGTQLSVL.

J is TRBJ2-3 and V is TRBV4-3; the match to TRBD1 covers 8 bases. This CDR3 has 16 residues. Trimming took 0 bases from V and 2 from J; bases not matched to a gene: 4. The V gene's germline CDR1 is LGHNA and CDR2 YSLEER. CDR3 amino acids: CASSQDGQGPTDTQYF. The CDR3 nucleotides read TGCGCCAGCAGCCAAGATGGACAGGGTCCCACAGATACGCAGTATTTT.

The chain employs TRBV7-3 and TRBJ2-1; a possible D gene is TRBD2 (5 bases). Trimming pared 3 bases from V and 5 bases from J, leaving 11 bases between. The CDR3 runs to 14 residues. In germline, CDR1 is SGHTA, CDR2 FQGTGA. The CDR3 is CASSLLAGHNEQFF. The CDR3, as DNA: TGTGCCAGCAGCTTGTTGGCGGGTCACAATGAGCAGTTCTTC. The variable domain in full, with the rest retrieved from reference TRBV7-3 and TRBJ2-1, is GAGVSQTPSNKVTEKGKYVELRCDPISGHTALYWYRQSLGQGPEFLIYFQGTGAADDSGLPNDRFFAVRPEGSVSTLKIQRTERGDSAVYLCASSLLAGHNEQFFGPGTRLTVL.

CDR3 loop: CATGLAGAYTDTQYF. For the CDR3, the DNA is TGTGCCACCGGACTAGCGGGGGCCTACACAGATACGCAGTATTTT. The J gene is TRBJ2-3, the V gene TRBV2; 13 bases are shared with TRBD2. Germline CDR1 is SNHLY and CDR2 is FYNNEI. Trimming at V came to 10 bases and at J to 2 bases, leaving 6 bases not matched to a gene. This CDR3 is built from 15 residues.

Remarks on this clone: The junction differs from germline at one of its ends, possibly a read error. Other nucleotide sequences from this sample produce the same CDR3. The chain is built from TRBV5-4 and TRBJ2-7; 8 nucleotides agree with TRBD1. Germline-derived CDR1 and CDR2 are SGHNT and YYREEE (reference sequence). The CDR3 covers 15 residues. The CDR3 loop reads CASSYRAGGHYEQYF. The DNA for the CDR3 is TGTGCCAGCAGCTACCGGGCAGGGGGCCATTACGAGCAGTATTTC. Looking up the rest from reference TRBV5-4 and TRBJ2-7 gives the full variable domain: ETGVTQSPTHLIKTRGQQVTLRCSSQSGHNTVSWYQQALGQGPQFIFQYYREEENGRGNFPPRFSGLQFPNYSSELNVNALELDDSALYLCASSYRAGGHYEQYFGPGTRLTVT.

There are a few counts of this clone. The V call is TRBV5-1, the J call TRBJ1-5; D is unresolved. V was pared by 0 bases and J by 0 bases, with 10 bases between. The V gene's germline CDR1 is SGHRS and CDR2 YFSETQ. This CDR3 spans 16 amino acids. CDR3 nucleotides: TGCGCCAGCAGCTTGGGCGGATTCAATAGCAATCAGCCCCAGCATTTT. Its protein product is CASSLGGFNSNQPQHF. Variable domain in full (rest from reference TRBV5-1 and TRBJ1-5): KAGVTQTPRYLIKTRGQQVTLSCSPISGHRSVSWYQQTPGQGLQFLFEYFSETQRNKGNFPGRFSGRQFSNSRSEMNVSTLELGDSALYLCASSLGGFNSNQPQHFGDGTRLSIL.

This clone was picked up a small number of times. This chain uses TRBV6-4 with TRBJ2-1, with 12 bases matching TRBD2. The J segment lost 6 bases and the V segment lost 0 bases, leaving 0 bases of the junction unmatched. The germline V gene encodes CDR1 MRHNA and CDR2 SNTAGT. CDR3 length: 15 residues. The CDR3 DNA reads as TGTGCCAGCAGTGACTCGACTAGCGGGAGCAATGAGCAGTTCTTC. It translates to CASSDSTSGSNEQFF.

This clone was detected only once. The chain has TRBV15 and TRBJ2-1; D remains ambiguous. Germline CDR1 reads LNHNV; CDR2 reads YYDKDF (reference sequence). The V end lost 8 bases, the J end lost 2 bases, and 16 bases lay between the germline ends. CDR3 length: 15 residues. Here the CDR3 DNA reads TGTGCCACCTCCAGACTCGATTCGACCTACAATGAGCAGTTCTTC. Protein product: CATSRLDSTYNEQFF. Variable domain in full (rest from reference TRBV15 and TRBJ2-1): DAMVIQNPRYQVTQFGKPVTLSCSQTLNHNVMYWYQQKSSQAPKLLFHYYDKDFNNEADTPDNFQSRRPNTSFCFLDIRSPGLGDTAMYLCATSRLDSTYNEQFFGPGTRLTVL.

This CDR3 is CASSQDNGRKNIQYF. For the CDR3, the DNA is TGTGCCAGCAGCCAAGATAATGGCAGAAAAAACATTCAGTACTTC. The chain is built from TRBV4-2 and TRBJ2-4; no clear D gene. Germline CDR1 LGHNA, CDR2 YNFKEQ. The CDR3 runs 15 residues. The V end lost 0 bases, the J end lost 4 bases, and 10 bases lay between the germline ends.

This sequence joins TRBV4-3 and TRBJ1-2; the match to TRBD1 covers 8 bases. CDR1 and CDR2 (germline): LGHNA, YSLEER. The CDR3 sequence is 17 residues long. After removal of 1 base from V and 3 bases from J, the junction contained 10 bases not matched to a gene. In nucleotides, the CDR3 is TGCGCCAGCAGCCAAGCCAGGGGGCCGATAGTTCACTATGGCTACACCTTC. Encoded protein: CASSQARGPIVHYGYTF.

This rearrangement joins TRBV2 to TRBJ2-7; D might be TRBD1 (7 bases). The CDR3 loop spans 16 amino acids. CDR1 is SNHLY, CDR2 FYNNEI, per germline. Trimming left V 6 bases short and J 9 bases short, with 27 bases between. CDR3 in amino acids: CASSGGGLAIYRGQYF. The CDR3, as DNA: TGTGCCAGCAGCGGCGGTGGGCTAGCGATCTACAGGGGGCAGTACTTC.

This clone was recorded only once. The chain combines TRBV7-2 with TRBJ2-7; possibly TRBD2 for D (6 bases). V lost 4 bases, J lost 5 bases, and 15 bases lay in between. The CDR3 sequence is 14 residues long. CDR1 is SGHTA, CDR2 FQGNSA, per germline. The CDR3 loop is CASSSSRAGHEQYF. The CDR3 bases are TGTGCCAGCAGCTCCTCAAGAGCGGGCCACGAGCAGTACTTC. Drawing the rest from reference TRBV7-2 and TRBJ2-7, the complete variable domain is GAGVSQSPSNKVTEKGKDVELRCDPISGHTALYWYRQSLGQGLEFLIYFQGNSAPDKSGLPSDRFSAERTGGSVSTLTIQRTQQEDSAVYLCASSSSRAGHEQYFGPGTRLTVT.

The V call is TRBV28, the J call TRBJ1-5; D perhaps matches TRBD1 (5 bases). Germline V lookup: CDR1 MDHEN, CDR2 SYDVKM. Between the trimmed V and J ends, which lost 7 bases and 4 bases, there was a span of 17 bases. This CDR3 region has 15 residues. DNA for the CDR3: TGTGCCAGCACCCCGCGGACACCCCGGAATCAGCCCCAGCATTTT. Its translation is CASTPRTPRNQPQHF. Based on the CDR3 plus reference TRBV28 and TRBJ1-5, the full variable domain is DVKVTQSSRYLVKRTGEKVFLECVQDMDHENMFWYRQDPGLGLRLIYFSYDVKMKEKGDIPEGYSVSREKKERFSLILESASTNQTSMYLCASTPRTPRNQPQHFGDGTRLSIL.

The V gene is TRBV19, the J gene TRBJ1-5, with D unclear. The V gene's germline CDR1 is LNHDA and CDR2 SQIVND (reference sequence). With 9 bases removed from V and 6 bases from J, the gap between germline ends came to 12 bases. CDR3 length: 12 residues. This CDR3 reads CASGGRFQPQHF. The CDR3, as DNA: TGTGCCAGCGGAGGCAGATTTCAGCCCCAGCATTTT.

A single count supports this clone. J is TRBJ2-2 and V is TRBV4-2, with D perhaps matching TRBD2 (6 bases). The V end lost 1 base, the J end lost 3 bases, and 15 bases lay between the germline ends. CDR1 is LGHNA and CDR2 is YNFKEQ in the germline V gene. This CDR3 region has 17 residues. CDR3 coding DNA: TGTGCCAGCAGCCAAGCTCCGGAGGGCGGGTACACCGGGGAGCTGTTTTTT. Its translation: CASSQAPEGGYTGELFF.

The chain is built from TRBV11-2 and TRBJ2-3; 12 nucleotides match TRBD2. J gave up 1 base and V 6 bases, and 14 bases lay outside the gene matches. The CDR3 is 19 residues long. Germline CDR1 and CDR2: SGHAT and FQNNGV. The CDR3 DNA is TGTGCCAGCAGGATACTTGGACTAGCGGGGATGGGGGGCACAGATACGCAGTATTTT. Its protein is CASRILGLAGMGGTDTQYF.

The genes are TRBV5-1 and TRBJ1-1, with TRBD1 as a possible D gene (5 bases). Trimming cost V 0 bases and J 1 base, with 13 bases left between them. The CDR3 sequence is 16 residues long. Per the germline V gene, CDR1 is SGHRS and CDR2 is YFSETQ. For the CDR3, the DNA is TGCGCCAGCAGCTTGGCACTCGGGGGTGAGAACACTGAAGCTTTCTTT. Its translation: CASSLALGGENTEAFF.

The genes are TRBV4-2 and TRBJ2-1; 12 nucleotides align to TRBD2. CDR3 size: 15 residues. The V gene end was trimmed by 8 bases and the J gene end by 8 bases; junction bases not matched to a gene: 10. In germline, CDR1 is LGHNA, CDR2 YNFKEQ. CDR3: CASRRASGGAYEQFF. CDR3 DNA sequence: TGTGCCAGCCGAAGGGCTAGCGGGGGGGCTTATGAGCAGTTCTTC.

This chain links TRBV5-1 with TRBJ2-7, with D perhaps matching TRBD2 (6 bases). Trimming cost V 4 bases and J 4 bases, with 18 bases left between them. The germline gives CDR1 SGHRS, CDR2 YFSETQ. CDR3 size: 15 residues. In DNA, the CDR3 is TGCGCCAGCAGCCCGGGGGATTGGAGTTGGTACGAGCAGTACTTC. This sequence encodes CASSPGDWSWYEQYF.